This TCR beta chain was recorded in a study of blood T cell repertoires in COVID-19. Background on the study: Some COVID-19 samples were acute and others convalescent; all came from the United States, Italy and Spain.

In the authors' methods: Counts of nucleated cells, estimated from reference gene primer amplification, were obtained. Clones were sequenced by immunoSEQ multiplex PCR, and TCRdb holds only the in-frame ones, with some missing. V, J and clone size were drawn from that table, and D and trimming were deduced from the DNA. The sample gives about 270,000 clones, roughly nine tenths of which show up once; roughly 8.5% is in the top ten. The sequenced sample consisted of peripheral blood. This sequence was found in a middle-aged man with active or convalescent COVID-19.

The DNA for the CDR3 is TGTGCCAGCTCCCCCACCGCGGCTAGCGGGGGGTACAATGAGCAGTTCTTC. It translates to CASSPTAASGGYNEQFF. The V call is TRBV9, the J call TRBJ2-1, with 11 bases aligning to TRBD2. Trimming at V came to 7 bases and at J to 4 bases, leaving 13 bases not matched to a gene. The CDR3 is 17 residues long. Germline lookup yields CDR1 SGDLS and CDR2 YYNGEE.